This record looks at one T cell receptor (beta chain) sequence and its context. As handled by the study authors: Nucleated cell counts were estimated from reference gene primer amplification. Clones were sequenced by immunoSEQ multiplex PCR, and TCRdb holds only the in-frame ones, with some missing. Clone size and the V and J calls come from that table; the DNA yielded D and trimming. Of about 410,000 clones listed, approximately 91% were seen once; the top ten hold roughly 1.6%. This entry is derived from a study of blood T cell repertoires in COVID-19. The overall study: Collection of acute and convalescent COVID-19 samples took place in the United States, Italy and Spain.

CDR3 length equals 16 residues. From germline, CDR1 is MNHNY and CDR2 SVGAGI (reference sequence). V shed 2 bases, J shed 7 bases, and the junction held 6 bases outside the gene matches. One Seattle source followed patients from active infection through their disease course. The TCR comes from a woman in her 40s with COVID-19, enrolled during active disease. The chain is built from TRBV6-6 and TRBJ2-2; 11 bases are a match to TRBD1. Sequenced input: peripheral blood. CDR3 coding DNA: TGTGCCAGCAGTTACCTGGGACAGGGGGGCGGCGGGGAGCTGTTTTTT. This codes for CASSYLGQGGGGELFF.